Following are 32 T cell receptor beta chains from one sample sequenced in a study of graft-versus-host responses after intestinal transplantation. The antigens of these receptors remain unknown. The assay was immunoSEQ multiplex PCR, and TCRdb's table has in-frame clones only and misses some. Altogether some 110,000 clones are present, roughly 87% being singletons, with the ten largest covering over 0.7%. The source was unstimulated CD4+ T cells sorted from spleen or lymph node cells, collected before intestinal transplant. The receptors stem from a human donor who received an intestinal transplant.

This chain uses TRBV2 with TRBJ2-7, with D perhaps given as TRBD1 or TRBD2 (5 bases each). The J call may be mistaken, given a closer DNA end match to TRBJ2-1. From germline, CDR1 is SNHLY and CDR2 FYNNEI. CDR3 length: 13 amino acids. The CDR3 DNA reads TGTGCCAGCAGTGAGGGACCGATCTACGAGCAGTTCTTC. Protein product: CASSEGPIYEQFF.

The rearrangement links TRBV28 to TRBJ2-7; 9 bases agree with TRBD1. The CDR3 totals 12 residues. The ends lost 7 bases at V and 12 bases at J; junction bases unmatched: 10. From germline, CDR1 is MDHEN and CDR2 SYDVKM. CDR3 in amino acids: CASTNWDRALYF. The CDR3 nucleotides read TGTGCCAGCACCAATTGGGACAGGGCCCTGTACTTC.

This chain uses TRBV27 with TRBJ2-7; 7 bases are shared with TRBD2. The germline CDR1 and CDR2 sequences are MNHEY and SMNVEV (reference sequence). The CDR3 extends over 15 amino acids. Trimming at V came to 5 bases and at J to 0 bases, leaving 7 bases not matched to a gene. The CDR3 loop reads CASSPQGGGSYEQYF. Written as DNA, the CDR3 is TGTGCCAGCAGTCCCCAGGGCGGGGGCTCCTACGAGCAGTACTTC.

The J gene is TRBJ2-5, the V gene TRBV30, with TRBD2 matching 9 bases. This CDR3 is 16 amino acids long. Per the germline V gene, CDR1 is GTSNPN and CDR2 is SVGIG (reference sequence). The trim removed 1 base at V and 1 base at J, leaving 7 bases unmatched. CDR3 amino acids: CAWSGGLAGSQETQYF. CDR3 coding DNA: TGTGCCTGGAGTGGAGGGCTAGCGGGGAGCCAAGAGACCCAGTACTTC.

This chain connects TRBV4-1 to TRBJ2-2; D is uncertain. The CDR3 totals 15 residues. V was pared by 4 bases and J by 6 bases, with 15 bases between. The germline V gene encodes CDR1 MGHRA and CDR2 YSYEKL. CDR3 in DNA: TGCGCCAGCAGCCGGCTGAGCATAGGGCCCGGGGAGCTGTTTTTT. Translated, it gives CASSRLSIGPGELFF.

Regarding this clone: Germline is not matched at one junction end, which may reflect a read error. V gene TRBV7-9 combines with J gene TRBJ2-5; 7 bases fit TRBD2. Per germline, CDR1 SEHNR and CDR2 FQNEAQ (reference sequence). This CDR3 is built from 15 residues. The chain's CDR3 is CASSLPYGLEETQHF. Written as DNA, the CDR3 is TGTGCCAGCAGCTTACCTTATGGACTAGAAGAGACCCAGCACTTC.

The V call is TRBV30, the J call TRBJ1-5; 8 nucleotides line up with TRBD1. Trimming removed 5 bases from V and 0 bases from J; junction bases left unmatched: 6. Germline V gives CDR1 GTSNPN, CDR2 SVGIG (reference sequence). The CDR3 totals 15 residues. The CDR3 nucleotides are TGTGCCTGGGGACAGGGATTGCATAGCAATCAGCCCCAGCATTTT. Its translation is CAWGQGLHSNQPQHF.

CDR3 in DNA: TGTGCCAGCAGTGAAGCGGGGACGGACATTCAGTACTTC. Protein sequence: CASSEAGTDIQYF. This chain links TRBV6-1 with TRBJ2-4; either TRBD1 or TRBD2 may supply D (5 bases each). V lost 0 bases to trimming and J lost 8 bases, with 8 bases between them. CDR1 MNHNS and CDR2 SASEGT come from the germline V gene. This CDR3 has 13 amino acids.

This chain links TRBV11-1 with TRBJ2-5, with D maybe TRBD2 (6 bases). In germline, CDR1 is SGHAT, CDR2 FQDESV (reference sequence). Between the trimmed V and J ends, which lost 5 bases and 5 bases, there was a span of 18 bases. The CDR3 is 15 residues long. The CDR3 protein is CASSNQGGDFETQYF. In nucleotides, the CDR3 is TGTGCCAGCAGCAATCAGGGCGGGGACTTTGAGACCCAGTACTTC.

The V and J genes are TRBV30 and TRBJ1-6; the D is unclear. The germline V gene encodes CDR1 GTSNPN and CDR2 SVGIG (reference sequence). The V end lost 4 bases, the J end lost 6 bases, and 10 bases lay between the germline ends. This CDR3 spans 13 amino acids. The chain's CDR3 is CAWNVPGNSPLHF. The CDR3 coding sequence is TGTGCCTGGAACGTCCCGGGTAATTCACCCCTCCACTTT.

V gene TRBV27 combines with J gene TRBJ2-2; no reliable D call. This CDR3 comprises 14 residues. With 7 bases removed from V and 7 bases from J, the gap between germline ends came to 16 bases. Germline V gene data show CDR1 as MNHEY and CDR2 as SMNVEV (reference sequence). The CDR3 loop is CASTRARDHGELFF. The CDR3 region has the DNA TGTGCCAGCACTCGGGCACGAGATCACGGGGAGCTGTTTTTT.

The CDR3 nucleotides read TGTGCCATCAGCGTCGAGGGTCCCAATTCACCCCTCCACTTT. It specifies CAISVEGPNSPLHF. The chain uses TRBV10-3 and TRBJ1-6; D is uncertain. The CDR3 runs to 14 residues. From germline, CDR1 is ENHRY and CDR2 SYGVKD. Trimming removed 6 bases from V and 7 bases from J, with 13 bases in between.

The rearrangement links TRBV6-6 to TRBJ1-6; TRBD1 is a possible D gene (5 bases). The V gene lost 5 bases and the J gene lost 8 bases, with 16 bases spanning the gap. Looked up from germline, CDR1 is MNHNY and CDR2 is SVGAGI (reference sequence). The CDR3 has 15 amino acids. DNA for the CDR3: TGTGCCAGCAGTCATGTAGCAGGGCGACATTCACCCCTCCACTTT. This translates into CASSHVAGRHSPLHF.

Notes on this clone: At one end, the junction sequence differs from germline, possibly due to a read error. This specimen includes other DNA sequences encoding the same CDR3. The chain joins TRBV6-5 to TRBJ1-4; D unclear. The germline gives CDR1 MNHEY, CDR2 SVGAGI. The length of the CDR3 is 12 residues. In DNA form, the CDR3 reads TGTGCTAGCAGTTACGTCGGTGAAAAACTGTTTTTT. It yields the protein CASSYVGEKLFF.

The chain uses TRBV18 and TRBJ1-4; the D is unclear. Per the germline V gene, CDR1 is KGHSH and CDR2 is LQKENI. Deletions cut 3 bases from V and 3 bases from J, with 2 bases between. There are 12 residues in the CDR3. The CDR3 loop is CASSPSNEKLFF. CDR3 nucleotides: TGTGCCAGCTCACCTTCTAATGAAAAACTGTTTTTT.

This chain joins TRBV14 and TRBJ2-7; D not certain. The ends were cut back, 2 bases at V and 2 bases at J, with 10 bases in the middle. Germline V gene data show CDR1 as SGHDN and CDR2 as FVKESK. The CDR3 has 14 amino acids. The CDR3 DNA is TGTGCCAGCAGCCAATTTTCGCGGCCCTACGAGCAGTACTTC. Translating gives CASSQFSRPYEQYF. The full variable domain, rest sourced from reference TRBV14 and TRBJ2-7, is EAGVTQFPSHSVIEKGQTVTLRCDPISGHDNLYWYRRVMGKEIKFLLHFVKESKQDESGMPNNRFLAERTGGTYSTLKVQPAELEDSGVYFCASSQFSRPYEQYFGPGTRLTVT.

V is TRBV6-1 and J is TRBJ2-5; D not certain. Germline CDR1 MNHNS, CDR2 SASEGT. Deletions cut 4 bases from V and 0 bases from J, with 6 bases between. The CDR3 loop spans 13 amino acids. The chain's CDR3 is CASSATNQETQYF. Written as DNA, the CDR3 is TGTGCCAGCAGTGCAACAAACCAAGAGACCCAGTACTTC.

This chain links TRBV19 with TRBJ1-4; a weak D match, TRBD1 (5 bases). Germline V CDR1 and CDR2: LNHDA, SQIVND (reference sequence). CDR3 size: 13 residues. Deletions cut 7 bases from V and 2 bases from J, with 8 bases between. The CDR3 region is CASNRNTNEKLFF. CDR3 nucleotides: TGTGCCAGTAACAGGAATACTAATGAAAAACTGTTTTTT.

The chain couples TRBV6-6 to TRBJ1-6; D gene unclear. V dropped 6 bases and J dropped 8 bases, with 20 bases sitting between them. The CDR3 runs 16 residues. Per the germline V gene, CDR1 is MNHNY and CDR2 is SVGAGI (reference sequence). In nucleotides, the CDR3 is TGTGCCAGCAGAACCAGACTTGGGGTGCGGTATTCACCCCTCCACTTT. This gives the protein CASRTRLGVRYSPLHF.

DNA of the CDR3: TGTGCCAGCAGTCCCCAGCGGGGGGAGACCCAGTACTTC. It specifies CASSPQRGETQYF. The chain combines TRBV27 with TRBJ2-5, with TRBD2 matching over 8 bases. CDR3 length: 13 amino acids. V lost 5 bases, J lost 5 bases, and 4 bases stayed unmatched. Per the germline V gene, CDR1 is MNHEY and CDR2 is SMNVEV (reference sequence).

The genes are TRBV9 and TRBJ2-1, with D hard to call. V was cut by 0 bases and J by 5 bases, with 15 bases left in between. From germline, CDR1 is SGDLS and CDR2 YYNGEE. CDR3 length: 16 residues. The CDR3 region is CASSVGPTHPNNEQFF. The CDR3 nucleotides read TGTGCCAGCAGCGTAGGGCCGACCCACCCAAACAATGAGCAGTTCTTC.

The rearrangement uses TRBV2 and TRBJ2-7; 12 bases agree with TRBD2. The CDR3 runs 15 residues. Germline lookup yields CDR1 SNHLY and CDR2 FYNNEI. V dropped 6 bases and J dropped 7; count of bases not matched to a gene: 10. The CDR3: CASRSGLAGGGEQYF. CDR3 DNA: TGTGCCAGCAGGTCGGGGCTAGCGGGAGGGGGAGAGCAGTACTTC.

This chain links TRBV5-6 with TRBJ1-1, with D perhaps TRBD1 (5 bases). CDR1 is SGHDT and CDR2 is YYEEEE in the germline V gene. Trimming took 0 bases from V and 8 from J, leaving 11 bases between them. The CDR3 has 13 amino acids. The CDR3 spells CASSLEGTVEAFF. The CDR3 DNA follows: TGTGCCAGCAGCTTGGAGGGGACCGTCGAAGCTTTCTTT.

The rearrangement uses TRBV5-6 and TRBJ2-1, with unresolved D. Germline CDR1 SGHDT, CDR2 YYEEEE. Trimming removed 0 bases from V and 10 bases from J, with 14 bases in between. The CDR3 runs 14 residues. Here the CDR3 DNA reads TGTGCCAGCAGCTTGGAGTTTAGGCAACACGAGCAGTTCTTC. Translation: CASSLEFRQHEQFF.

The chain is built from TRBV2 and TRBJ2-3; 13 bases are shared with TRBD2. With 5 bases clipped from V and 6 bases from J, the junction kept 5 bases outside the gene matches. CDR1 is SNHLY, CDR2 FYNNEI, per germline. CDR3 length: 15 amino acids. In nucleotides, the CDR3 is TGTGCCAGCAGTTTAGGACTAGCGGGAGCCGATACGCAGTATTTT. Protein sequence: CASSLGLAGADTQYF.

CDR3 residues: CAICPTAGTGGTNEQFF. CDR3 DNA sequence: TGTGCCATCTGTCCTACGGCAGGAACAGGGGGGACTAATGAGCAGTTCTTC. This chain connects TRBV10-3 to TRBJ2-1; 8 bases are a match to TRBD1. This CDR3 has 17 residues. CDR1 and CDR2 (germline): ENHRY, SYGVKD. Trimming took 8 bases from V and 7 from J; bases not matched to a gene: 19.

The chain is built from TRBV5-5 and TRBJ1-5; no clear D gene. CDR1 and CDR2 from the germline V gene are SGHKS and YYEKEE (reference sequence). The CDR3 is made up of 15 amino acids. Trimming took 0 bases from V and 3 from J, leaving 10 bases between them. DNA for the CDR3: TGTGCCAGCAGCTTGGCTGTCGGGATCAATCAGCCCCAGCATTTT. This translates into CASSLAVGINQPQHF. The variable domain in full, with the rest retrieved from reference TRBV5-5 and TRBJ1-5, is DAGVTQSPTHLIKTRGQQVTLRCSPISGHKSVSWYQQVLGQGPQFIFQYYEKEERGRGNFPDRFSARQFPNYSSELNVNALLLGDSALYLCASSLAVGINQPQHFGDGTRLSIL.

The V and J genes are TRBV7-9 and TRBJ1-1; D gene uncertain. Trimming shortened V by 1 base and J by 1 base, and 4 bases separated the two germline ends. The CDR3 is made up of 13 amino acids. Germline V lookup: CDR1 SEHNR, CDR2 FQNEAQ (reference sequence). The CDR3 nucleotides read TGTGCCAGCAGCTTAGGGGAGAACACTGAAGCTTTCTTT. Amino acid sequence: CASSLGENTEAFF.

On this clone itself: This CDR3 is also generated by other DNA sequences in the sample. The V and J genes are TRBV4-1 and TRBJ2-1; the D gene is possibly TRBD1 (6 bases). Germline CDR1 MGHRA, CDR2 YSYEKL. Trimming left V 1 base short and J 2 bases short, with 15 bases between. The CDR3 totals 17 residues. DNA of the CDR3: TGCGCCAGCAGCCAAGTTAGGGGGAAGAATCCCTACAATGAGCAGTTCTTC. Amino acid sequence: CASSQVRGKNPYNEQFF.

As for this clone: At one of its ends the junction is not consistent with the germline gene, which may arise from a read error. The chain carries TRBV6-1 and TRBJ2-1; the D call may be TRBD1 or TRBD2 (5 bases each). The CDR3 runs to 16 residues. Germline CDR1 MNHNS, CDR2 SASEGT. CDR3: CASGETSRGRNNEQFF. CDR3 coding DNA: TGTGCCAGCGGTGAAACTTCCCGGGGACGGAACAATGAGCAGTTCTTC.

This rearrangement joins TRBV9 to TRBJ1-2; D is unresolved. The germline V gene encodes CDR1 SGDLS and CDR2 YYNGEE. The V and J ends lost 2 bases and 7 bases respectively, with 15 bases between them. The CDR3 extends over 14 amino acids. The CDR3 here is CASSVEGGVGGYTF. The CDR3 DNA follows: TGTGCCAGCAGCGTTGAAGGTGGGGTGGGTGGCTACACCTTC.

The chain links TRBV7-3 to TRBJ1-1; D unresolved. V gave up 4 bases and J gave up 1 base, with 16 bases separating them. Germline lookup yields CDR1 SGHTA and CDR2 FQGTGA. CDR3 size: 16 residues. The CDR3 DNA is TGTGCCAGCAGCTCTCACCCGGGTGAGTCGAACACTGAAGCTTTCTTT. Translation: CASSSHPGESNTEAFF. The full variable domain, with the rest looked up from reference TRBV7-3 and TRBJ1-1, is GAGVSQTPSNKVTEKGKYVELRCDPISGHTALYWYRQSLGQGPEFLIYFQGTGAADDSGLPNDRFFAVRPEGSVSTLKIQRTERGDSAVYLCASSSHPGESNTEAFFGQGTRLTVV.